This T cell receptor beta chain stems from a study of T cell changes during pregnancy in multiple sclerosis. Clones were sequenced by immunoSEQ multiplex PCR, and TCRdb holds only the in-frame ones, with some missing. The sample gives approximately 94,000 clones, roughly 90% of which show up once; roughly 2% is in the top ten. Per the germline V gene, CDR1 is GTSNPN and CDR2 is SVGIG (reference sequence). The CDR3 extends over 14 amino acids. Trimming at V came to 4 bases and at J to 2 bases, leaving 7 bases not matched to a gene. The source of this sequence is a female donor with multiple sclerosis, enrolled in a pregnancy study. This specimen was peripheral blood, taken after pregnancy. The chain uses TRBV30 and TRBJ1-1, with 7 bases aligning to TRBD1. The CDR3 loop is CAWIHRGTNTEAFF. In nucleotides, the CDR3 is TGTGCCTGGATCCACAGGGGAACCAACACTGAAGCTTTCTTT. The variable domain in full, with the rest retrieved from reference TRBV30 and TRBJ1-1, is SQTIHQWPATLVQPVGSPLSLECTVEGTSNPNLYWYRQAAGRGLQLLFYSVGIGQISSEVPQNLSASRPQDRQFILSSKKLLLSDSGFYLCAWIHRGTNTEAFFGQGTRLTVV.